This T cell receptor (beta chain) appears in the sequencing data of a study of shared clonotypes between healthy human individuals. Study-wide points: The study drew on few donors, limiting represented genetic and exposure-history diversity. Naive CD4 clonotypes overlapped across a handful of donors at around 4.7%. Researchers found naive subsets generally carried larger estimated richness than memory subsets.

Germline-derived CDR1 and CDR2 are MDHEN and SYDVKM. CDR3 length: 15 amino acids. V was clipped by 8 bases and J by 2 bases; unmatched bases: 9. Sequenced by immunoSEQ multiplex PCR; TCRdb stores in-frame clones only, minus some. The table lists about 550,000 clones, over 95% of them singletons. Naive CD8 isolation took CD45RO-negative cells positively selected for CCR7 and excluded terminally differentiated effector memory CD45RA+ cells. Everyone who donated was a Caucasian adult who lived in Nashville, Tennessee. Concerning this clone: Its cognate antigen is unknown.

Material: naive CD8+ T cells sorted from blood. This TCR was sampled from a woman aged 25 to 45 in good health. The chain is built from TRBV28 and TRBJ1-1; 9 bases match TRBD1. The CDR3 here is CASGNYRGLNTEAFF. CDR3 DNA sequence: TGTGCCAGCGGAAACTACAGGGGGCTTAACACTGAAGCTTTCTTT. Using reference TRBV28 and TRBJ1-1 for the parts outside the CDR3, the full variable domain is DVKVTQSSRYLVKRTGEKVFLECVQDMDHENMFWYRQDPGLGLRLIYFSYDVKMKEKGDIPEGYSVSREKKERFSLILESASTNQTSMYLCASGNYRGLNTEAFFGQGTRLTVV.